Sequencing of this TCR beta chain was carried out in a study of cytotoxic CD8 clonotypes in ibrutinib-treated CLL. Profiling relied on immunoSEQ multiplex PCR, and the TCRdb table lists in-frame clones only, not all of them. Among approximately 15,000 clones listed, approximately 58% were seen once. The germline V gene encodes CDR1 GTSNPN and CDR2 SVGIG (reference sequence). This CDR3 is 11 amino acids long. With 1 base removed from V and 2 bases from J, the gap between germline ends came to 2 bases. The sequence was collected from a human donor with chronic lymphocytic leukemia. V gene TRBV30 combines with J gene TRBJ1-2; D is undetermined. The sequencing here drew on PBMCs, taken before ibrutinib treatment. This chain's CDR3 is CAWSGNYGYTF. The CDR3 region has the DNA TGTGCCTGGAGTGGCAACTATGGCTACACCTTC.